The clone carrying this TCR beta chain was seen at least ten times. These data are taken from a study of spatial heterogeneity in lung cancer. TCRdb reanalysed the 5' RACE reads using MiXCR and keeps one entry per CDR3 protein. Of fewer than 2,500 distinct CDR3 sequences listed, around 13% are singletons. CDR1 SQVTM and CDR2 ANQGSEA come from the germline V gene. With 4 bases removed from V and 10 bases from J, the gap between germline ends came to 14 bases. The CDR3 is 12 residues long. The time point denotes: sample taken at primary tumor resection. This clonotype originated in a female donor with early-stage non-small cell lung cancer. The sample consisted of normal lung tissue next to the tumor, taken at surgery. The V gene is TRBV29-1, the J gene TRBJ2-1; a weak D match, TRBD2 (6 bases). The DNA of the CDR3 is TGCAGCGTTGCGGAGGGGAGTGGAGAGCAGTTCTTC. Its translation: CSVAEGSGEQFF.